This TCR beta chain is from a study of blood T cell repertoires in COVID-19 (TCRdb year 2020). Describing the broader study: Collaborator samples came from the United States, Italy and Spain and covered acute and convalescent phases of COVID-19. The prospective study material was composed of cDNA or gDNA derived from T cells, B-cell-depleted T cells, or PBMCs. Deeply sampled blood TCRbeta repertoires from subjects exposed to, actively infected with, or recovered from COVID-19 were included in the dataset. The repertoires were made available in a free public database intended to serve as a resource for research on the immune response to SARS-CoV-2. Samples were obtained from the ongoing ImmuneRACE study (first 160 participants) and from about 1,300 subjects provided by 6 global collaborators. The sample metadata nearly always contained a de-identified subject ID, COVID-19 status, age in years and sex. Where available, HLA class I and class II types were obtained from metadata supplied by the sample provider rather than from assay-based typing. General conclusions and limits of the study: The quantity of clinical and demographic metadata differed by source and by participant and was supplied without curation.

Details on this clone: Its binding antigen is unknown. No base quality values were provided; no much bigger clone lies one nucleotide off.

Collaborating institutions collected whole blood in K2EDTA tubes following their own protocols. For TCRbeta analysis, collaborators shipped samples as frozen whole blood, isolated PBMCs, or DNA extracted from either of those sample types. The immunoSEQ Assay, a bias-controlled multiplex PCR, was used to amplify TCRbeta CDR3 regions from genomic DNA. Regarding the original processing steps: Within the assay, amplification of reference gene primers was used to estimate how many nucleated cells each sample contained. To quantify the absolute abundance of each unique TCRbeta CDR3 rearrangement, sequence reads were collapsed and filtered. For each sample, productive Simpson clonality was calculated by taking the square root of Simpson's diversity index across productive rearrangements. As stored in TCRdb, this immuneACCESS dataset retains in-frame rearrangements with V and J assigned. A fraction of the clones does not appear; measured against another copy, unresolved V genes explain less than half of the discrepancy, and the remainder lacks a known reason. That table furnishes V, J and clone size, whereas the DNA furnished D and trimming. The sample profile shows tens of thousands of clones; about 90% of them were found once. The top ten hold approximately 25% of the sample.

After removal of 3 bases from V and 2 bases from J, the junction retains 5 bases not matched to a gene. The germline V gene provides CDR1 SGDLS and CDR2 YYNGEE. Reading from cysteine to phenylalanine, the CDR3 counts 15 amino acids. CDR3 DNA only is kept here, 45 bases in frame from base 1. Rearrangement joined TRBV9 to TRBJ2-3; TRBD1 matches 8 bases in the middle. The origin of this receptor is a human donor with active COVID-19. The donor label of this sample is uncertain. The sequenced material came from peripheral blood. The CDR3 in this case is CASSGDRGTTDTQYF. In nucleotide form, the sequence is TGTGCCAGCAGCGGAGACAGGGGAACCACAGATACGCAGTATTTT.